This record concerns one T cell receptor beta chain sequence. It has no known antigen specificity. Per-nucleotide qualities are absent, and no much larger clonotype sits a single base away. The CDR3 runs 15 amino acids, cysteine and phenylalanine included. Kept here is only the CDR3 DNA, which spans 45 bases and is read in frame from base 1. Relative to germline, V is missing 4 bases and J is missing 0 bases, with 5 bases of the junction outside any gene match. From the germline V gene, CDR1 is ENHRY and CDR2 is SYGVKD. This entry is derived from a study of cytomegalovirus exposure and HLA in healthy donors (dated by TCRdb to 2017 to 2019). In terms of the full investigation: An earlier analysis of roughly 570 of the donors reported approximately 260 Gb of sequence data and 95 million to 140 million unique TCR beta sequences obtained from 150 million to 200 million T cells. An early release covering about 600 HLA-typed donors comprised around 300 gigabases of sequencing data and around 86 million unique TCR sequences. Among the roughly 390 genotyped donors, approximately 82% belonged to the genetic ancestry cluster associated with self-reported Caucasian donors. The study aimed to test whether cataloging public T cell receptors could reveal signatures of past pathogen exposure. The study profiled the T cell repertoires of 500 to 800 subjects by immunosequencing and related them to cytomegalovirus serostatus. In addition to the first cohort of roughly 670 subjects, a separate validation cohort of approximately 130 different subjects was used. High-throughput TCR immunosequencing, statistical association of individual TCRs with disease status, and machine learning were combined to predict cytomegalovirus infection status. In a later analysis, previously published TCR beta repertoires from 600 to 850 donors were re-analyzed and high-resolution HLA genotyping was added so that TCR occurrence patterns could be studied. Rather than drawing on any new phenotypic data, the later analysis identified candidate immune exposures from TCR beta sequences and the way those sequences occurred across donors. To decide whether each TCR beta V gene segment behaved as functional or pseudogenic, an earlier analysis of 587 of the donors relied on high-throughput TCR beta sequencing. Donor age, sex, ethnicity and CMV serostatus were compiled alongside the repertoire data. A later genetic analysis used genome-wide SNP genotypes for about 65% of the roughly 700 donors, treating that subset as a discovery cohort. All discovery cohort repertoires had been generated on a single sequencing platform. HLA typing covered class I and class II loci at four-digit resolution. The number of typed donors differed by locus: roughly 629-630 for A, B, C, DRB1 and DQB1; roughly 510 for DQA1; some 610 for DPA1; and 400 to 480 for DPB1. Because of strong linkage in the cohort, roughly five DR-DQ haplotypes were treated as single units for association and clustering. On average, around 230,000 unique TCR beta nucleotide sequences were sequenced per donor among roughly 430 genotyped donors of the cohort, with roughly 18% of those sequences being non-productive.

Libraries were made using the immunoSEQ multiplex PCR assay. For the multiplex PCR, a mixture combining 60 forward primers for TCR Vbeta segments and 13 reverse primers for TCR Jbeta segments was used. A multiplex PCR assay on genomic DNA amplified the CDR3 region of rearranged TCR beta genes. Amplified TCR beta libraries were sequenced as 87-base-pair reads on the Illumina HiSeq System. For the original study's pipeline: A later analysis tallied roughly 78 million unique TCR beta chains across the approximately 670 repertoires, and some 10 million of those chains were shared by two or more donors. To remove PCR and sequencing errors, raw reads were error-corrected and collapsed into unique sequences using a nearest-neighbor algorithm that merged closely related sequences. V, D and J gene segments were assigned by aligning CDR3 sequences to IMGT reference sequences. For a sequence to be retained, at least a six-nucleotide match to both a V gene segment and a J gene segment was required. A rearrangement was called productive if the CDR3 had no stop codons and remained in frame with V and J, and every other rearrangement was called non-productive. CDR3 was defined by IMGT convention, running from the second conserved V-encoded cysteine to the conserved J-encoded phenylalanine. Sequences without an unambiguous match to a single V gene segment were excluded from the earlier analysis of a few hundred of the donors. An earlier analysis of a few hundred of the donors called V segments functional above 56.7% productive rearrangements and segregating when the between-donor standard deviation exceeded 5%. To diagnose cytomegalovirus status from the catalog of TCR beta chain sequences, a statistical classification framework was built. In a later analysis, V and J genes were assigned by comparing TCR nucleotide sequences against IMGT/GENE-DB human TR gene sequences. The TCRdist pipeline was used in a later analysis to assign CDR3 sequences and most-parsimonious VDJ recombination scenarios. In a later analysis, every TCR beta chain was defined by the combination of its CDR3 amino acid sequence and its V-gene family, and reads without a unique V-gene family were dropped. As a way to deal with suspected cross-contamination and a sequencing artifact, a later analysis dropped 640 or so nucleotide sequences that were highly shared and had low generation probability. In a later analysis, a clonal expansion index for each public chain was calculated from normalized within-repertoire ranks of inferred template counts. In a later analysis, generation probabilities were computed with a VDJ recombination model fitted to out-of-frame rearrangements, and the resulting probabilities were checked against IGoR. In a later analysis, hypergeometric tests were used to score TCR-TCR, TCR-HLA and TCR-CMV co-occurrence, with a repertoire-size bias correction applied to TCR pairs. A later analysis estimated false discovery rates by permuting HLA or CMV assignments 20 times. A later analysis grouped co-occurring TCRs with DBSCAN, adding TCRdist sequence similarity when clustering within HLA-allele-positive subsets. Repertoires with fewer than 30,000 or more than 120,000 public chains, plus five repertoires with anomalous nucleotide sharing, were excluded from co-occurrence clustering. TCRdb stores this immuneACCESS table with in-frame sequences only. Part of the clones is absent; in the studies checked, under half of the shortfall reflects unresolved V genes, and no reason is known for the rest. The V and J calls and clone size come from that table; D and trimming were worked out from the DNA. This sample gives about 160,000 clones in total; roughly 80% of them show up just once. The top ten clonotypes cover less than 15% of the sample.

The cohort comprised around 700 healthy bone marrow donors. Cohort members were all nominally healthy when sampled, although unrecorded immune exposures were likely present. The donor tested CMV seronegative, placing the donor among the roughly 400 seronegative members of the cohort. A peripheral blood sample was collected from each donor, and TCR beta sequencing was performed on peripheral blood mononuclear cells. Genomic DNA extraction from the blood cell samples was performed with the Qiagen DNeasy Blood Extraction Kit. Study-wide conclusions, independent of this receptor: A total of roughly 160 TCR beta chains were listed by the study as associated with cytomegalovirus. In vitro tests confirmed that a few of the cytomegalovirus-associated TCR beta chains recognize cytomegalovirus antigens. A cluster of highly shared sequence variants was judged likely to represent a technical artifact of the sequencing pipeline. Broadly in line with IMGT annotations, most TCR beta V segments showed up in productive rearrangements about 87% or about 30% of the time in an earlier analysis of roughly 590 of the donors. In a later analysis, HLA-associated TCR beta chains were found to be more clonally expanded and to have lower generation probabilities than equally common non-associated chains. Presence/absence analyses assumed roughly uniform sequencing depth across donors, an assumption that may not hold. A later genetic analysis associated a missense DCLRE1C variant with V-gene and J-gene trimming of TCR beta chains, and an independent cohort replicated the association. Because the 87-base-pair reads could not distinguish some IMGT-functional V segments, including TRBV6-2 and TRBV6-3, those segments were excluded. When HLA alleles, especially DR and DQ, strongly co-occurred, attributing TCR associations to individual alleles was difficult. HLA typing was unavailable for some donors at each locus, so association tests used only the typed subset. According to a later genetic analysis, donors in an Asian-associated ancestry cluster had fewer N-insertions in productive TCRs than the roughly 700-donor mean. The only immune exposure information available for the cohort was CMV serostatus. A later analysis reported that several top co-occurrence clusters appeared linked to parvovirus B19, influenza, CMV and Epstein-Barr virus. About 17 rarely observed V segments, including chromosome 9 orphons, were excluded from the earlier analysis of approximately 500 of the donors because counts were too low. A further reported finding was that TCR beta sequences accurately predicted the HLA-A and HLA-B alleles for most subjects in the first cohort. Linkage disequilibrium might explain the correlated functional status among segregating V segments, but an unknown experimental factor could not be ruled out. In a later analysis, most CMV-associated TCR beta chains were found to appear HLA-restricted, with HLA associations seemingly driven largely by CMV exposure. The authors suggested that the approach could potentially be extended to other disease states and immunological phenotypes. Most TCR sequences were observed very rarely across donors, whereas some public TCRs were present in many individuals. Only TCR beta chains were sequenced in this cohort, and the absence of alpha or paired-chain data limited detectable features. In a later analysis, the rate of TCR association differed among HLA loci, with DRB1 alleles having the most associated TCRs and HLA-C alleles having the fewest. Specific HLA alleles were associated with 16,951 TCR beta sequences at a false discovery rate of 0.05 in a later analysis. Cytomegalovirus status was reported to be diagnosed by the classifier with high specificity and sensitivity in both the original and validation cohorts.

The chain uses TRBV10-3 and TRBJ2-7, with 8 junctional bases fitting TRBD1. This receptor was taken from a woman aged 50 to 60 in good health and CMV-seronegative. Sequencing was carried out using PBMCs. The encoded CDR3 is CAISAAQGGSYEQYF. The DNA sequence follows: TGTGCCATCAGTGCAGCACAGGGGGGCTCCTACGAGCAGTACTTC.